The 28 T cell receptor beta chains below were found in one sample sequenced in a study of lymphopenia after photon versus proton radiotherapy. Some clones are missing from TCRdb's copy, which holds only in-frame ones; the method was immunoSEQ multiplex PCR. The table has around 160,000 clones, roughly nine tenths seen once. Source: peripheral blood, taken from a patient treated with photon-based radiotherapy. The receptor source for this set is a man aged 45-65 years with gastric cancer.

The chain uses TRBV5-1 and TRBJ2-7; no firm D call. The CDR3 sequence is 13 residues long. Trimming shortened V by 6 bases and J by 0 bases, and 10 bases separated the two germline ends. Germline V gene sequence: CDR1 SGHRS, CDR2 YFSETQ. CDR3 loop: CASKPEYSYEQYF. Written as DNA, the CDR3 is TGCGCCAGCAAACCAGAGTACTCCTACGAGCAGTACTTC.

The chain couples TRBV19 to TRBJ2-1; 8 positions agree with TRBD2. Trimming took 5 bases from V and 7 from J; bases not matched to a gene: 13. CDR1 and CDR2 from the germline V gene are LNHDA and SQIVND (reference sequence). The CDR3 has 16 amino acids. CDR3 bases: TGTGCCAGTAGTCCCAAGGCGGGGGGCGCGGATAATGAGCAGTTCTTC. As protein: CASSPKAGGADNEQFF. The variable domain in full, with the rest retrieved from reference TRBV19 and TRBJ2-1, is DGGITQSPKYLFRKEGQNVTLSCEQNLNHDAMYWYRQDPGQGLRLIYYSQIVNDFQKGDIAEGYSVSREKKESFPLTVTSAQKNPTAFYLCASSPKAGGADNEQFFGPGTRLTVL.

The DNA for the CDR3 is TGTGCCAGCTCATCCGGACTAGCGGGATACTTTTCCTACGAGCAGTACTTC. It codes for CASSSGLAGYFSYEQYF. The genes are TRBV18 and TRBJ2-7, with 12 bases fitting TRBD2. The CDR3 sequence is 17 residues long. V lost 5 bases, J lost 1 base, and 9 bases stayed unmatched. CDR1 is KGHSH and CDR2 is LQKENI in the germline V gene.

The chain combines TRBV12-1 with TRBJ2-5; whether TRBD2, the table's D call, matches the DNA was not checked. TRBV12-1 is annotated as a pseudogene. The length of the CDR3 is 18 residues. The CDR3 loop is CASSLRPDGLGCQETQYF. For the CDR3, the DNA is TGTGCCAGCAGTCTCCGACCGGACGGACTAGGTTGTCAAGAGACCCAGTACTTC.

This chain links TRBV4-1 with TRBJ2-1; D may match TRBD1 or TRBD2 (6 bases each). This CDR3 is 14 amino acids long. V was clipped by 4 bases and J by 8 bases, with 15 bases between them. Germline V lookup: CDR1 MGHRA, CDR2 YSYEKL. CDR3: CASSRGTRGDEQFF. CDR3 sequence (DNA): TGCGCCAGCAGCCGAGGGACGAGGGGGGATGAGCAGTTCTTC.

CDR3 loop: CASSLSGGWDTDTQYF. CDR3 DNA: TGTGCCAGCAGTTTAAGCGGCGGGTGGGACACAGATACGCAGTATTTT. The chain recombines TRBV28 with TRBJ2-3, with D possibly matching TRBD2 (5 bases). The V end lost 2 bases, the J end lost 2 bases, and 14 bases lay between the germline ends. Germline V CDR1 and CDR2: MDHEN, SYDVKM. This CDR3 is built from 16 residues.

This sequence joins TRBV28 and TRBJ1-2; the D gene is possibly TRBD1 (6 bases). The CDR3 has 14 residues. CDR1 and CDR2 from the germline V gene are MDHEN and SYDVKM. Trimming took 3 bases from V and 5 from J, leaving 13 bases between them. DNA of the CDR3: TGTGCCAGCAGTTTCTCACGGAGGGGGTATGGCTACACCTTC. Translated, it gives CASSFSRRGYGYTF.

The chain employs TRBV11-2 and TRBJ2-2; D is possibly TRBD1 (5 bases). Trimming shortened V by 4 bases and J by 5 bases, and 11 bases separated the two germline ends. CDR3 length: 14 residues. Per germline, CDR1 SGHAT and CDR2 FQNNGV. As DNA, the CDR3 is TGTGCCAGCAGCTCATTACAGGAGACCGGGGAGCTGTTTTTT. It encodes CASSSLQETGELFF.

The chain employs TRBV7-9 and TRBJ2-7; 8 bases are shared with TRBD1. The ends lost 3 bases at V and 3 bases at J; junction bases unmatched: 7. The CDR3 is made up of 15 amino acids. In germline, CDR1 is SEHNR, CDR2 FQNEAQ (reference sequence). CDR3 region: CASSFDRGILYEQYF. The CDR3 DNA follows: TGTGCCAGCAGCTTCGACAGGGGAATACTCTACGAGCAGTACTTC.

V usage is TRBV29-1 and J usage is TRBJ2-1; D gene uncertain. Trimming removed 4 bases at V and 1 base at J, with 11 bases between. The CDR3 consists of 14 residues. The germline V gene has CDR1 SQVTM and CDR2 ANQGSEA. In DNA, the CDR3 is TGCAGCGTTGTGGTGGTCCTTTCCTACAATGAGCAGTTCTTC. The encoded protein is CSVVVVLSYNEQFF.

This chain uses TRBV30 with TRBJ2-3; tentatively, D is TRBD2 (6 bases). The germline V gene has CDR1 GTSNPN and CDR2 SVGIG (reference sequence). The V end lost 3 bases, the J end lost 8 bases, and 12 bases lay between the germline ends. The CDR3 runs to 12 residues. The CDR3 DNA reads TGTGCCTGGAGCCAAAATAGCGGTACGCAGTATTTT. Translated, it gives CAWSQNSGTQYF.

V is TRBV18 and J is TRBJ2-7; D unresolved. Per the germline V gene, CDR1 is KGHSH and CDR2 is LQKENI. The CDR3 consists of 14 residues. V was pared by 3 bases and J by 0 bases, with 9 bases between. The CDR3 here is CASSPTVSSYEQYF. As DNA, the CDR3 is TGTGCCAGCTCACCGACGGTCAGCTCCTACGAGCAGTACTTC.

The rearrangement joins TRBV7-6 to TRBJ2-1; 11 nucleotides line up with TRBD2. Trimming cost V 2 bases and J 0 bases; bases outside gene matches: 9. The CDR3 spans 19 residues. In germline, CDR1 is SGHVS, CDR2 FNYEAQ. CDR3 nucleotides: TGTGCCAGCAGCTTAACTAGCGGGGGCATTGGAAGCTCCTACAATGAGCAGTTCTTC. Translated, it gives CASSLTSGGIGSSYNEQFF.

The CDR3, as DNA: TGCGCCAGCAGCCAAGGGCACAGGGTGAATGAAAAACTGTTTTTT. Its protein is CASSQGHRVNEKLFF. The chain recombines TRBV4-1 with TRBJ1-4; D may be TRBD1 (6 bases). V lost 1 base to trimming and J lost 5 bases, with 11 bases between them. The CDR3 length is 15 residues. The V gene's germline CDR1 is MGHRA and CDR2 YSYEKL.

This clone was seen just once. V gene TRBV30 combines with J gene TRBJ2-5; 9 nucleotides align to TRBD2. Per the germline V gene, CDR1 is GTSNPN and CDR2 is SVGIG (reference sequence). The CDR3 runs 16 residues. The V and J ends lost 2 bases and 5 bases, in that order; junction bases with no gene match: 12. In DNA form, the CDR3 reads TGTGCCTGGAGTCCAGCGGGACTAGCCCTCCAGGAGACCCAGTACTTC. This encodes CAWSPAGLALQETQYF.

J is TRBJ2-1 and V is TRBV10-3; 7 bases fit TRBD2. CDR1 is ENHRY and CDR2 is SYGVKD in the germline V gene. V lost 5 bases and J lost 1; bases outside the gene matches: 5. The CDR3 consists of 15 residues. As DNA, the CDR3 is TGTGCCATCAGTCTCCTCGGGGGGTCCTACAATGAGCAGTTCTTC. Translated: CAISLLGGSYNEQFF.

The rearrangement uses TRBV15 and TRBJ2-3; 8 bases map to TRBD2. The CDR3 loop spans 16 amino acids. Germline V gives CDR1 LNHNV, CDR2 YYDKDF (reference sequence). V lost 0 bases to trimming and J lost 6 bases; unmatched junction nucleotides: 8. CDR3 nucleotide sequence: TGTGCCACCAGCAGAGATCGGGTAGCGGGAAGTGATACGCAGTATTTT. The encoded protein is CATSRDRVAGSDTQYF.

The J gene is TRBJ2-7, the V gene TRBV7-9, with 7 bases lining up with TRBD1. The CDR3 covers 15 residues. Germline CDR1 reads SEHNR; CDR2 reads FQNEAQ (reference sequence). V was pared by 1 base and J by 3 bases, with 6 bases of the junction left unmatched. The CDR3: CASSLGTGLRYEQYF. The DNA for the CDR3 is TGTGCCAGCAGCTTAGGGACAGGATTGCGCTACGAGCAGTACTTC.

The chain has TRBV2 and TRBJ2-3; 13 bases align to TRBD2. The CDR3 length is 18 residues. Trimming took 5 bases from V and 3 from J; bases not matched to a gene: 11. CDR1 is SNHLY and CDR2 is FYNNEI in the germline V gene. The CDR3 nucleotides are TGTGCCAGCAGTCATGGACTAGCGGGAGTGAGGGGGACAGATACGCAGTATTTT. Its translation: CASSHGLAGVRGTDTQYF.

This chain joins TRBV29-1 and TRBJ2-7; 10 nucleotides line up with TRBD1. This CDR3 has 16 amino acids. V lost 5 bases to trimming and J lost 5 bases; unmatched junction nucleotides: 15. Germline V lookup: CDR1 SQVTM, CDR2 ANQGSEA. The CDR3 nucleotides are TGCAGCGTTCGGGGCGAACCGGGACAGGGGATCGACGAGCAGTACTTC. It is translated as CSVRGEPGQGIDEQYF.

The chain links TRBV5-6 to TRBJ1-1, with unresolved D. The CDR3 runs 13 residues. The ends were cut back, 0 bases at V and 3 bases at J, with 6 bases in the middle. In germline, CDR1 is SGHDT, CDR2 YYEEEE. The CDR3 bases are TGTGCCAGCAGCTTGGAGGAGGACACTGAAGCTTTCTTT. It yields the protein CASSLEEDTEAFF.

The CDR3 loop reads CASSSTPGQETTQYF. Written as DNA, the CDR3 is TGCGCCAGCAGCTCTACTCCGGGACAGGAGACGACCCAGTACTTC. V gene TRBV5-1 combines with J gene TRBJ2-5, with 8 nucleotides matching TRBD1. V trimming: 3 bases; J trimming: 7 bases; junction bases outside the gene matches: 11. Germline loops: CDR1 SGHRS, CDR2 YFSETQ. There are 15 residues in the CDR3. Together with reference TRBV5-1 and TRBJ2-5, the CDR3 gives the full variable domain: KAGVTQTPRYLIKTRGQQVTLSCSPISGHRSVSWYQQTPGQGLQFLFEYFSETQRNKGNFPGRFSGRQFSNSRSEMNVSTLELGDSALYLCASSSTPGQETTQYFGPGTRLLVL.

The CDR3 loop is CASISTGGNTIYF. The CDR3 DNA sequence: TGTGCCAGCATTTCTACGGGTGGAAACACCATATATTTT. This chain connects TRBV6-1 to TRBJ1-3; D gene ambiguous. Per the germline V gene, CDR1 is MNHNS and CDR2 is SASEGT. Trimming took 7 bases from V and 3 from J, leaving 10 bases between them. The length of the CDR3 is 13 residues.

The V and J genes are TRBV7-2 and TRBJ2-5; D possibly corresponds to TRBD2 (6 bases). The CDR3 length is 16 residues. V was clipped by 3 bases and J by 5 bases, with 19 bases between them. Looked up from germline, CDR1 is SGHTA and CDR2 is FQGNSA. DNA of the CDR3: TGTGCCAGCAGCTTCGTGGGACTCCGAGGTGGGGAGACCCAGTACTTC. Translating gives CASSFVGLRGGETQYF. The complete variable domain, with remaining parts taken from reference TRBV7-2 and TRBJ2-5, reads GAGVSQSPSNKVTEKGKDVELRCDPISGHTALYWYRQSLGQGLEFLIYFQGNSAPDKSGLPSDRFSAERTGGSVSTLTIQRTQQEDSAVYLCASSFVGLRGGETQYFGPGTRLLVL.

The J gene is TRBJ2-7, the V gene TRBV6-1; unclear D gene. Germline V gene sequence: CDR1 MNHNS, CDR2 SASEGT. Trimming removed 4 bases at V and 8 bases at J, with 12 bases between. This CDR3 contains 12 residues. The DNA of the CDR3 is TGTGCCAGCAGTGGACTCTCCCCAAAGCAGTACTTC. It yields the protein CASSGLSPKQYF.

The gene calls are TRBV7-9 and TRBJ1-2; D is unclear. This CDR3 has 12 amino acids. The V end lost 6 bases, the J end lost 1 base, and 6 bases lay between the germline ends. Germline V CDR1 and CDR2: SEHNR, FQNEAQ (reference sequence). CDR3 loop: CASSPNNYGYTF. The CDR3 coding sequence is TGTGCCAGCAGTCCAAATAACTATGGCTACACCTTC.

Written as DNA, the CDR3 is TGTGCCAGCAGCCCCGTGTTTGACGCGGACTATGGCTACACCTTC. Encoded protein: CASSPVFDADYGYTF. The V and J genes are TRBV7-2 and TRBJ1-2; D remains ambiguous. Germline V lookup: CDR1 SGHTA, CDR2 FQGNSA. There are 15 residues in the CDR3. Deletions cut 5 bases from V and 3 bases from J, with 16 bases between. Supplemented by reference TRBV7-2 and TRBJ1-2, the full variable domain reads GAGVSQSPSNKVTEKGKDVELRCDPISGHTALYWYRQSLGQGLEFLIYFQGNSAPDKSGLPSDRFSAERTGGSVSTLTIQRTQQEDSAVYLCASSPVFDADYGYTFGSGTRLTVV.

This sequence joins TRBV30 and TRBJ1-6; TRBD1 matches 7 bases. Germline CDR1 and CDR2: GTSNPN and SVGIG (reference sequence). This CDR3 comprises 14 residues. The V gene end was trimmed by 4 bases and the J gene end by 5 bases; junction bases not matched to a gene: 5. CDR3 amino acids: CAWTEGTDNSPLHF. In DNA form, the CDR3 reads TGTGCCTGGACTGAGGGGACAGATAATTCACCCCTCCACTTT.